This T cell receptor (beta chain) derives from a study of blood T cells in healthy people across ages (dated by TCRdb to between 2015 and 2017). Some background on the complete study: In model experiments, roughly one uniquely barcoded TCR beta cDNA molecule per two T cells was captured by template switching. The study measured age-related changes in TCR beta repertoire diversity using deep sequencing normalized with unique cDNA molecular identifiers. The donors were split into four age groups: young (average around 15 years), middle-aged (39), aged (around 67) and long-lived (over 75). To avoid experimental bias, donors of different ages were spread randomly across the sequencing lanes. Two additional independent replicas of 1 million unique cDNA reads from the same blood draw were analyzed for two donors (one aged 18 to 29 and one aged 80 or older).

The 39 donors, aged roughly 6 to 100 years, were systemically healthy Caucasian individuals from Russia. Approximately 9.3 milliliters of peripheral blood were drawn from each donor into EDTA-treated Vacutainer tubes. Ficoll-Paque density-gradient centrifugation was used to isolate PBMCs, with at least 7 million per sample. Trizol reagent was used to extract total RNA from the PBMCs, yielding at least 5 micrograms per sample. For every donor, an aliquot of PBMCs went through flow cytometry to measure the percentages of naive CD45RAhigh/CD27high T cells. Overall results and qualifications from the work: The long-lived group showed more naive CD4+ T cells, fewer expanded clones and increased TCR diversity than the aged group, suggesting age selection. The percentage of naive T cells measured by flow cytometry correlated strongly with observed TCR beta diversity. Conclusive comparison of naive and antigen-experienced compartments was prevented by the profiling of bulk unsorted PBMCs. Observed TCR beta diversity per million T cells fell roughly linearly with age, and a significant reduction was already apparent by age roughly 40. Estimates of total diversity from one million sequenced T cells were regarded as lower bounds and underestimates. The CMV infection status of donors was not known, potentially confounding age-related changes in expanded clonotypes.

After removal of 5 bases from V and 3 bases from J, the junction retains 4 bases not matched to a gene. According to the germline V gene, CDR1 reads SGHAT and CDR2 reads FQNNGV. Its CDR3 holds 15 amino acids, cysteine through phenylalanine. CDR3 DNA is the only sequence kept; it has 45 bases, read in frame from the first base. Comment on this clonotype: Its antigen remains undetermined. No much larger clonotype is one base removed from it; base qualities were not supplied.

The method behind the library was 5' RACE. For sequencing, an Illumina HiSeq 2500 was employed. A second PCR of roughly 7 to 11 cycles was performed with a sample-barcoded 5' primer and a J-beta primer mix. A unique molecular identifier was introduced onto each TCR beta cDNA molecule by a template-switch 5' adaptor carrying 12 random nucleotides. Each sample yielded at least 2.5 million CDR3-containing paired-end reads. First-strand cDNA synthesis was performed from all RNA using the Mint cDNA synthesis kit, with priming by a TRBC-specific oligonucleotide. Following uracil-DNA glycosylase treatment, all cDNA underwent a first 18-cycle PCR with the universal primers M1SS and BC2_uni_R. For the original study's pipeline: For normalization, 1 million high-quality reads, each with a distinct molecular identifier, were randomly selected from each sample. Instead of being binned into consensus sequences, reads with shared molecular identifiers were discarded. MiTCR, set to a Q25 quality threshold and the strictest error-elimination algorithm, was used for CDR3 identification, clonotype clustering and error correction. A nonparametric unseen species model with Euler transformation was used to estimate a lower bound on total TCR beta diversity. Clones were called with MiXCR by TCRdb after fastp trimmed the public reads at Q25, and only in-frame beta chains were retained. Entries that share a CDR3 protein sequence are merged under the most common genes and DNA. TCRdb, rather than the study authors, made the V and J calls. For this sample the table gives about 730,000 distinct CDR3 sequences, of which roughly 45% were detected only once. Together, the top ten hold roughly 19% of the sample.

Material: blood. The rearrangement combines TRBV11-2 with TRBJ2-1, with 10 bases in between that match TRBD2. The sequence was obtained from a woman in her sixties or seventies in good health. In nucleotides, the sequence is TGTGCCAGCAGCAAACTAGCGGGGAGCTACAATGAGCAGTTCTTC. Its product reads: CASSKLAGSYNEQFF.